One and the same sample provided the 25 T cell receptor beta chains below, sequenced in a study of blood T cell repertoires in COVID-19. Some clones are missing from TCRdb's copy, which holds only in-frame ones; the method was immunoSEQ multiplex PCR. This table holds 40,000 to 45,000 clones, around 77% found once. The sample consisted of peripheral blood. The receptors were sampled from a woman older than 75 with acute or convalescent COVID-19.

The chain links TRBV29-1 to TRBJ2-7; 11 bases are a match to TRBD1. The CDR3 runs to 13 residues. Germline-derived CDR1 and CDR2 are SQVTM and ANQGSEA. V lost 7 bases and J lost 11; bases outside the gene matches: 13. CDR3 region: CSAGTGTGGGEYF. The CDR3 coding sequence is TGCAGCGCAGGAACCGGGACAGGGGGTGGCGAGTACTTC.

V usage is TRBV9 and J usage is TRBJ2-7; weak D call: TRBD2 (6 bases). Germline CDR1 reads SGDLS; CDR2 reads YYNGEE. V gave up 4 bases and J gave up 6 bases, with 8 bases separating them. This CDR3 has 11 residues. The CDR3 is CASSRGIEQYF. The CDR3 DNA reads as TGTGCCAGCAGCCGGGGGATCGAGCAGTACTTC.

This clone appeared a single time. The chain has TRBV5-4 and TRBJ1-3; 9 bases are a match to TRBD1. V lost 5 bases to trimming and J lost 4 bases; unmatched junction nucleotides: 7. The CDR3 consists of 15 residues. Germline CDR1 and CDR2: SGHNT and YYREEE (reference sequence). CDR3 loop: CASRPAGTGGNTIYF. CDR3 nucleotide sequence: TGTGCCAGCAGGCCCGCCGGGACAGGGGGAAACACCATATATTTT.

The V and J genes are TRBV5-6 and TRBJ1-1, with 7 bases fitting TRBD1. V was clipped by 5 bases and J by 5 bases; unmatched bases: 9. Germline CDR1 SGHDT, CDR2 YYEEEE. The CDR3 loop spans 14 amino acids. This chain's CDR3 is CASRQTRGVTEAFF. CDR3 DNA: TGTGCCAGCAGACAAACCAGGGGGGTAACTGAAGCTTTCTTT.

The V and J genes are TRBV11-2 and TRBJ2-7; perhaps TRBD2 as D (5 bases). With 1 base removed from V and 7 bases from J, the gap between germline ends came to 17 bases. Germline V CDR1 and CDR2: SGHAT, FQNNGV. The CDR3 extends over 15 amino acids. The CDR3 protein is CASSLVPSFLPEQYF. The CDR3 DNA sequence: TGTGCCAGCAGCTTAGTTCCTAGCTTTCTACCGGAGCAGTACTTC.

The chain links TRBV7-8 to TRBJ2-7; 7 bases are a match to TRBD2. The CDR3 runs to 15 residues. The germline V gene has CDR1 SGHVS and CDR2 FQNEAQ. V lost 0 bases, J lost 4 bases, and 6 bases stayed unmatched. The CDR3 nucleotides read TGTGCCAGCAGCTTAGCCCCAGCGGGATCATACGAGCAGTACTTC. It translates to CASSLAPAGSYEQYF.

The chain recombines TRBV14 with TRBJ1-2, with TRBD1 identical over 7 bases. The germline CDR1 and CDR2 sequences are SGHDN and FVKESK. V shed 4 bases, J shed 4 bases, and the junction held 9 bases outside the gene matches. The CDR3 length is 15 residues. The CDR3 bases are TGTGCCAGCAGCCTCGCCCGGACAGGAACCTATGGCTACACCTTC. Translated, it gives CASSLARTGTYGYTF.

The rearrangement uses TRBV5-5 and TRBJ2-7; TRBD1 is a possible D gene (6 bases). The CDR3 runs 13 residues. Germline V gene sequence: CDR1 SGHKS, CDR2 YYEKEE (reference sequence). Trimming removed 4 bases from V and 5 bases from J, with 13 bases in between. The CDR3 DNA follows: TGTGCCAGCAGCCCGGGACATGGGAACGAGCAGTACTTC. It codes for CASSPGHGNEQYF.

V usage is TRBV10-2 and J usage is TRBJ2-1, with 10 positions matching TRBD2. From germline, CDR1 is WSHSY and CDR2 SAAADI. Trimming at V came to 4 bases and at J to 8 bases, leaving 11 bases not matched to a gene. The CDR3 is 16 amino acids. The CDR3 sequence is CASSVPSSGSIDEQFF. The DNA for the CDR3 is TGCGCCAGCAGTGTTCCCTCTAGCGGGAGTATCGATGAGCAGTTCTTC.

This chain joins TRBV2 and TRBJ2-7, with 9 bases aligning to TRBD2. With V trimmed by 6 bases and J by 2 bases, 11 bases remained unmatched. The CDR3 covers 16 residues. Germline loops: CDR1 SNHLY, CDR2 FYNNEI. The CDR3 DNA sequence: TGTGCCAGCAGGGTGCCTAGCGGGACGAAAACCTACGAGCAGTACTTC. This sequence encodes CASRVPSGTKTYEQYF.

The chain couples TRBV7-6 to TRBJ1-4; TRBD1 might be the D (6 bases). CDR1 SGHVS and CDR2 FNYEAQ come from the germline V gene. The length of the CDR3 is 16 residues. V was trimmed by 5 bases and J by 3 bases, leaving 16 bases between them. This CDR3 reads CASSPPEAGANEKLFF. The DNA of the CDR3 is TGTGCCAGCAGCCCCCCGGAGGCAGGGGCTAATGAAAAACTGTTTTTT.

The V call is TRBV2, the J call TRBJ2-3; 11 bases are shared with TRBD2. Germline V lookup: CDR1 SNHLY, CDR2 FYNNEI. The CDR3 extends over 14 amino acids. The trim removed 6 bases at V and 2 bases at J, leaving 1 base unmatched. CDR3 coding DNA: TGTGCCAGCAGGGGACTAGCGGTCACAGATACGCAGTATTTT. Its protein is CASRGLAVTDTQYF.

CDR3 loop: CASWRGRNTIYF. DNA of the CDR3: TGTGCTAGCTGGCGGGGTCGAAACACCATATATTTT. This sequence joins TRBV12-5 and TRBJ1-3; D is uncertain. CDR3 length equals 12 residues. Between the trimmed V and J ends, which lost 9 bases and 5 bases, there was a span of 11 bases. The germline gives CDR1 LGHNT, CDR2 FRNRAP.

The CDR3 spells CAWSGTNYGYTF. For the CDR3, the DNA is TGTGCCTGGAGCGGGACAAACTATGGCTACACCTTC. The rearrangement joins TRBV30 to TRBJ1-2; TRBD1 might be the D (6 bases). Germline V lookup: CDR1 GTSNPN, CDR2 SVGIG (reference sequence). V was pared by 3 bases and J by 2 bases, with 7 bases between. The CDR3 runs 12 residues.

This sequence joins TRBV6-5 and TRBJ1-1, with D tentatively TRBD1 (5 bases). Germline V gives CDR1 MNHEY, CDR2 SVGAGI. Trimming took off 5 bases at V and 3 bases at J, with 16 bases between the two ends. The CDR3 length is 15 residues. The CDR3 DNA is TGTGCCAGCAGTCTTAGGAGGGGTGGGGACACTGAAGCTTTCTTT. This codes for CASSLRRGGDTEAFF.

The chain combines TRBV7-2 with TRBJ2-1; TRBD2 matches 7 bases. The length of the CDR3 is 14 residues. Per the germline V gene, CDR1 is SGHTA and CDR2 is FQGNSA. Trimming removed 1 base from V and 4 bases from J; junction bases left unmatched: 1. This CDR3 is CASSLDGGYNEQFF. As DNA, the CDR3 is TGTGCCAGCAGCTTAGACGGGGGGTACAATGAGCAGTTCTTC.

The V call is TRBV18, the J call TRBJ2-1, with a weak D call TRBD2 (5 bases). Germline CDR1 and CDR2: KGHSH and LQKENI. There are 15 residues in the CDR3. V lost 2 bases to trimming and J lost 4 bases, with 12 bases between them. The CDR3 region is CASSPETSGYNEQFF. DNA for the CDR3: TGTGCCAGCTCACCAGAGACTTCGGGGTACAATGAGCAGTTCTTC. Supplemented by reference TRBV18 and TRBJ2-1, the full variable domain reads NAGVMQNPRHLVRRRGQEARLRCSPMKGHSHVYWYRQLPEEGLKFMVYLQKENIIDESGMPKERFSAEFPKEGPSILRIQQVVRGDSAAYFCASSPETSGYNEQFFGPGTRLTVL.

The chain joins TRBV6-2 or TRBV6-3 to TRBJ2-1; TRBD2 matches 10 bases. CDR1 is MNHEY, CDR2 SVGEGT, per germline. J gave up 4 bases and V 7 bases, and 16 bases lay outside the gene matches. The CDR3 sequence is 18 residues long. The CDR3 is CASTPRGSSGSGYNEQFF. The CDR3 DNA reads TGTGCCAGCACCCCCCGGGGGTCTAGCGGGAGCGGTTACAATGAGCAGTTCTTC.

V gene TRBV11-2 combines with J gene TRBJ2-5, with D possibly being TRBD2 (5 bases). V lost 5 bases, J lost 5 bases, and 12 bases lay in between. The CDR3 contains 13 residues. CDR1 and CDR2 (germline): SGHAT, FQNNGV. The CDR3: CASSAPPGETQYF. The CDR3 nucleotides read TGTGCCAGCAGCGCCCCCCCGGGGGAGACCCAGTACTTC.

This clone was seen more than once but under ten times. The V call is TRBV30, the J call TRBJ2-1; D unclear. Germline CDR1 GTSNPN, CDR2 SVGIG (reference sequence). The V end lost 4 bases, the J end lost 6 bases, and 13 bases lay between the germline ends. The CDR3 contains 13 residues. CDR3 loop: CAWNHLRSNEQFF. DNA for the CDR3: TGTGCCTGGAACCACCTACGGAGCAATGAGCAGTTCTTC.

The J gene is TRBJ2-5, the V gene TRBV5-1; perhaps TRBD1 as D (6 bases). V was shortened by 1 base and J by 2 bases, with 9 bases between the two germline ends. Germline V gives CDR1 SGHRS, CDR2 YFSETQ. The CDR3 runs 14 residues. As DNA, the CDR3 is TGCGCCAGCAGCTTGCGGGGACAACAAGAGACCCAGTACTTC. Its translation: CASSLRGQQETQYF.

The chain has TRBV9 and TRBJ2-7; 11 bases agree with TRBD2. The germline CDR1 and CDR2 sequences are SGDLS and YYNGEE. The CDR3 contains 15 residues. V dropped 7 bases and J dropped 0; count of bases not matched to a gene: 6. CDR3: CASPGTSGRSYEQYF. In nucleotides, the CDR3 is TGTGCCAGCCCAGGGACTAGCGGACGCTCCTACGAGCAGTACTTC. Combining the CDR3 with reference TRBV9 and TRBJ2-7 gives the whole variable domain DSGVTQTPKHLITATGQRVTLRCSPRSGDLSVYWYQQSLDQGLQFLIQYYNGEERAKGNILERFSAQQFPDLHSELNLSSLELGDSALYFCASPGTSGRSYEQYFGPGTRLTVT.

The chain links TRBV4-3 to TRBJ2-7, with 15 bases that match TRBD2. Germline CDR1 is LGHNA and CDR2 is YSLEER. The V segment lost 3 bases and the J segment 4 bases; nucleotides outside the gene matches: 1. The CDR3 totals 15 residues. The CDR3 DNA sequence: TGCGCCAGCAGCCAGGGACTAGCGGGAGGTTACGAGCAGTACTTC. Its translation: CASSQGLAGGYEQYF.

The V call is TRBV6-5, the J call TRBJ1-5; D is ambiguous. The CDR3 is 14 residues long. Trimming stripped 6 bases from V and 3 bases from J, with 12 bases between. The germline V gene has CDR1 MNHEY and CDR2 SVGAGI. The CDR3 loop is CASRGRVSNQPQHF. CDR3 DNA sequence: TGTGCCAGCAGGGGTCGGGTTTCCAATCAGCCCCAGCATTTT.

V is TRBV10-3 and J is TRBJ1-2, with TRBD1 matching over 7 bases. This CDR3 comprises 13 residues. Germline V gene lookup returns CDR1 ENHRY and CDR2 SYGVKD. With 5 bases clipped from V and 2 bases from J, the junction kept 2 bases outside the gene matches. The CDR3, as DNA: TGTGCCATCAGTTTGACAGGGAACTATGGCTACACCTTC. It translates to CAISLTGNYGYTF.